Listed here are 5 T cell receptor beta chains from one sample, sequenced in a study of T cells in Graves' hyperthyroidism and ophthalmopathy. The CDR3 regions of TCR beta were amplified from RNA transcripts. TCR CDR3 underwent first-round RT-PCR with the HTBI primer set. TCRdb re-called the multiplex PCR reads through MiXCR, storing one row per CDR3 protein. The table has 500,000 to 700,000 distinct CDR3 sequences, 16% seen once; the top ten hold under 20%. Sequenced: blood. These TCRs come from a woman aged 18-29 years with Graves' hyperthyroidism.

This clonotype came up many times. The chain links TRBV12-3 or TRBV12-4 to TRBJ1-5; D uncertain. V was trimmed by 6 bases and J by 3 bases, leaving 21 bases between them. CDR3 length: 17 amino acids. CDR3 DNA sequence: TGTGCCAGCAGCCCGGACCTGGAGGCAGGCTTCAATCAGCCCCAGCATTTT. Translated, it gives CASSPDLEAGFNQPQHF.

This clonotype was counted a few times. This CDR3 reads CASQRTAGGNTIYF. CDR3 DNA sequence: TGTGCCAGCCAAAGGACGGCAGGTGGAAACACCATATATTTT. The chain links TRBV5-6 to TRBJ1-3; D remains unclear. The CDR3 runs to 14 residues. V lost 7 bases and J 3 bases, leaving 14 bases between the germline ends. Germline CDR1 reads SGHDT; CDR2 reads YYEEEE.

Comments on this clonotype: The final CDR3 position lacks the conserved phenylalanine or tryptophan, pointing to a likely read error. The V call is TRBV19, the J call TRBJ1-1; TRBD1 aligns across 8 bases. Germline CDR1 is LNHDA and CDR2 is SQIVND (reference sequence). V was clipped by 6 bases and J by 1 base; unmatched bases: 4. This CDR3 is 14 amino acids long. The CDR3 sequence: CASSPGTGNTEAFL. In nucleotides, the CDR3 is TGTGCCAGTAGCCCAGGGACAGGGAACACTGAAGCTTTCCTT.

DNA of the CDR3: TGCGCCAGCAGCCAAGATCTTCCAAGGGGCGGCTACACCTTC. Its protein is CASSQDLPRGGYTF. The chain carries TRBV4-1 and TRBJ1-2; possibly TRBD1 for D (5 bases). Germline CDR1 and CDR2: MGHRA and YSYEKL. Trimming pared 0 bases from V and 8 bases from J, leaving 13 bases between. The CDR3 has 14 residues.

The table lists this clonotype with a few counts. As DNA, the CDR3 is TGCGCCAGCAGGGGAGTCGGGCCCAGGCAGCCCCAGCATTTT. The encoded protein is CASRGVGPRQPQHF. The rearrangement links TRBV10-2 to TRBJ1-5; D is undetermined. Between the trimmed V and J ends, which lost 6 bases and 7 bases, there was a span of 16 bases. Germline V gene data show CDR1 as WSHSY and CDR2 as SAAADI. The length of the CDR3 is 14 residues.